Each of the 22 T cell receptor beta chains below was sequenced from the same sample in a study of T cell responses to AZD1222 COVID-19 vaccine. TCRdb's copy holds only in-frame clones and misses some; the assay was immunoSEQ multiplex PCR. The sample includes roughly 70,000 clones, around nine tenths seen only once; the top ten take around 1.3%. The sample consisted of peripheral blood, taken 28 days after the second AZD1222 dose. All receptors derive from an adult who received the AZD1222 COVID-19 vaccine.

The gene calls are TRBV7-3 and TRBJ1-2; D gene ambiguous. Germline values: CDR1 SGHTA, CDR2 FQGTGA. The CDR3 contains 16 residues. Trimming pared 5 bases from V and 7 bases from J, leaving 23 bases between. CDR3 in DNA: TGTGCCAGCAGCCCTTCTAACCAGGCGGGGAGACGTGGCTACACCTTC. It specifies CASSPSNQAGRRGYTF. The whole variable domain, remainder taken from reference TRBV7-3 and TRBJ1-2, is GAGVSQTPSNKVTEKGKYVELRCDPISGHTALYWYRQSLGQGPEFLIYFQGTGAADDSGLPNDRFFAVRPEGSVSTLKIQRTERGDSAVYLCASSPSNQAGRRGYTFGSGTRLTVV.

The chain is built from TRBV4-1 and TRBJ2-7; D is unclear. Trimming shortened V by 3 bases and J by 3 bases, and 15 bases separated the two germline ends. CDR3 length: 15 residues. Per germline, CDR1 MGHRA and CDR2 YSYEKL. CDR3 DNA: TGCGCCAGCAGCCAGTTAAAAGGTGGGCTCTACGAGCAGTACTTC. Translated, it gives CASSQLKGGLYEQYF.

V and J are TRBV2 and TRBJ2-2, with TRBD1 matching over 8 bases. The length of the CDR3 is 14 residues. The J segment lost 1 base and the V segment lost 6 bases, leaving 1 base of the junction unmatched. Germline V gene sequence: CDR1 SNHLY, CDR2 FYNNEI. DNA for the CDR3: TGTGCCAGCAGGGGGACAGGGAACACCGGGGAGCTGTTTTTT. Residues: CASRGTGNTGELFF. Together with reference TRBV2 and TRBJ2-2, the CDR3 gives the full variable domain: EPEVTQTPSHQVTQMGQEVILRCVPISNHLYFYWYRQILGQKVEFLVSFYNNEISEKSEIFDDQFSVERPDGSNFTLKIRSTKLEDSAMYFCASRGTGNTGELFFGEGSRLTVL.

This chain links TRBV6-6 with TRBJ2-7, with D possibly matching TRBD1 (5 bases). The CDR3 has 16 amino acids. V was cut by 5 bases and J by 0 bases, with 17 bases left in between. Germline V gives CDR1 MNHNY, CDR2 SVGAGI (reference sequence). The CDR3 is CASSGPRTGFSYEQYF. Here the CDR3 DNA reads TGTGCCAGCAGTGGACCACGAACAGGCTTCTCCTACGAGCAGTACTTC.

V usage is TRBV19 and J usage is TRBJ1-5; D is possibly TRBD1 (5 bases). CDR3 length: 16 amino acids. Trimming stripped 7 bases from V and 6 bases from J, with 22 bases between. Germline lookup yields CDR1 LNHDA and CDR2 SQIVND (reference sequence). CDR3 sequence: CASTRDPRNPTQPQHF. DNA of the CDR3: TGTGCCAGTACCCGGGACCCAAGAAACCCCACTCAGCCCCAGCATTTT.

Turning to this clone: Other DNA sequences of this sample code for an identical CDR3. The rearrangement links TRBV7-3 to TRBJ1-2; D gene ambiguous. The germline V and J ends were trimmed by 3 bases and 2 bases, with 7 bases remaining between them. Germline CDR1 and CDR2: SGHTA and FQGTGA. The CDR3 has 13 amino acids. The CDR3 is CASSLDGNYGYTF. Written as DNA, the CDR3 is TGTGCCAGCAGCTTGGACGGGAACTATGGCTACACCTTC.

This chain connects TRBV7-9 to TRBJ2-7; 7 positions match TRBD1. Trimming removed 5 bases from V and 2 bases from J; junction bases left unmatched: 6. Germline V gene data show CDR1 as SEHNR and CDR2 as FQNEAQ (reference sequence). The CDR3 consists of 14 residues. CDR3 protein: CASSRSGQTYEQYF. CDR3 DNA: TGTGCCAGCAGCCGGTCGGGACAGACCTACGAGCAGTACTTC.

This clone has a single count. This chain links TRBV7-3 with TRBJ2-7; 11 positions agree with TRBD2. Germline V gives CDR1 SGHTA, CDR2 FQGTGA. CDR3 length: 18 amino acids. J gave up 2 bases and V 5 bases, and 14 bases lay outside the gene matches. The CDR3 coding sequence is TGTGCCAGCAGCCCACGGGTGGGTGGGACTAGCGGCGCCTACGAGCAGTACTTC. Its protein is CASSPRVGGTSGAYEQYF.

This sequence joins TRBV5-6 and TRBJ2-6; tentatively, D is TRBD1 (6 bases). The V and J ends lost 0 bases and 0 bases respectively, with 13 bases between them. CDR3 size: 18 residues. Germline CDR1 is SGHDT and CDR2 is YYEEEE. The CDR3 bases are TGTGCCAGCAGCTTGGTCTCCCGGGGACACTCTGGGGCCAACGTCCTGACTTTC. Protein: CASSLVSRGHSGANVLTF.

This clone appeared a single time. The gene calls are TRBV20-1 and TRBJ2-7; 10 bases map to TRBD1. Losses at the gene ends were 3 bases for V and 5 bases for J; bases not matched to a gene: 4. CDR3 length: 13 residues. The V gene's germline CDR1 is DFQATT and CDR2 SNEGSKA (reference sequence). The CDR3 reads CSASDRGQDEQYF. The CDR3 nucleotides are TGCAGTGCTAGTGACAGGGGGCAGGACGAGCAGTACTTC.

This clone was counted a single time. The chain recombines TRBV7-8 with TRBJ2-5, with D maybe TRBD2 (6 bases). The CDR3 is 16 residues long. Per germline, CDR1 SGHVS and CDR2 FQNEAQ. V was pared by 0 bases and J by 5 bases, with 16 bases between. Here the CDR3 DNA reads TGTGCCAGCAGCTTAGCGGCAGGGACCCGGGGGGAGACCCAGTACTTC. This encodes CASSLAAGTRGETQYF.

The chain combines TRBV6-6 with TRBJ1-1; D may be TRBD1 (5 bases). V was trimmed by 6 bases and J by 4 bases, leaving 21 bases between them. The CDR3 runs to 16 residues. Germline CDR1 MNHNY, CDR2 SVGAGI (reference sequence). CDR3 region: CASSRSGGQGSTEAFF. CDR3 DNA sequence: TGTGCCAGCAGCCGCTCGGGGGGTCAGGGCAGCACTGAAGCTTTCTTT.

The rearrangement links TRBV25-1 to TRBJ2-5; a weak D match, TRBD1 (5 bases). The CDR3 length is 14 residues. Between the trimmed V and J ends, which lost 7 bases and 5 bases, there was a span of 17 bases. Germline-derived CDR1 and CDR2 are MGHDK and SYGVNS. CDR3 amino acids: CASTKKRGGETQYF. The CDR3 nucleotides are TGTGCCAGCACCAAAAAAAGGGGTGGGGAGACCCAGTACTTC.

The gene calls are TRBV19 and TRBJ1-3; tentative D call: TRBD1 (6 bases). Germline assignment: CDR1 LNHDA and CDR2 SQIVND (reference sequence). The CDR3 runs 17 residues. With 6 bases removed from V and 5 bases from J, the gap between germline ends came to 23 bases. CDR3 coding DNA: TGTGCCAGTAGCGCTGGGGGGAACAGGGAGCTACGAAACACCATATATTTT. This codes for CASSAGGNRELRNTIYF.

This chain links TRBV7-6 with TRBJ2-7, with a weak D call TRBD1 (6 bases). The length of the CDR3 is 16 residues. The ends were cut back, 5 bases at V and 5 bases at J, with 22 bases in the middle. The V gene's germline CDR1 is SGHVS and CDR2 FNYEAQ. The CDR3 spells CASSALLQGTRNEQYF. CDR3 sequence (DNA): TGTGCCAGCAGCGCACTCCTCCAGGGGACGAGGAACGAGCAGTACTTC.

The J gene is TRBJ2-7, the V gene TRBV7-9, with 9 bases aligning to TRBD2. Germline V lookup: CDR1 SEHNR, CDR2 FQNEAQ (reference sequence). V trimming: 4 bases; J trimming: 4 bases; junction bases outside the gene matches: 11. This CDR3 region has 16 residues. This CDR3 is CASSSRRVAGDYEQYF. The CDR3 bases are TGTGCCAGCAGCTCCCGGAGGGTAGCGGGGGATTACGAGCAGTACTTC.

This clone was counted between two and nine times. The chain is built from TRBV30 and TRBJ1-1; maybe TRBD1 (5 bases). Germline V lookup: CDR1 GTSNPN, CDR2 SVGIG (reference sequence). The ends were cut back, 2 bases at V and 3 bases at J, with 13 bases in the middle. This CDR3 region has 14 residues. The CDR3 protein is CAWSPPTGDTEAFF. In DNA form, the CDR3 reads TGTGCCTGGAGTCCGCCTACGGGGGACACTGAAGCTTTCTTT.

The chain links TRBV19 to TRBJ2-4; D perhaps matches TRBD2 (5 bases). V shed 6 bases and J shed 3 bases, with 21 bases lying between them. Germline V gene lookup returns CDR1 LNHDA and CDR2 SQIVND (reference sequence). This CDR3 has 17 residues. CDR3 DNA sequence: TGTGCCAGTAGGCCGGGAACAACAATTTTGGGCAAAAACATTCAGTACTTC. Protein: CASRPGTTILGKNIQYF.

The rearrangement uses TRBV10-2 and TRBJ1-2, with a possible D match to TRBD1 (5 bases). Germline-derived CDR1 and CDR2 are WSHSY and SAAADI. The CDR3 contains 13 residues. The V and J ends lost 6 bases and 2 bases respectively, with 10 bases between them. This CDR3 reads CASRGGDNYGYTF. Here the CDR3 DNA reads TGCGCCAGCAGGGGAGGGGACAACTATGGCTACACCTTC.

The chain links TRBV7-9 to TRBJ2-3; no firm D call. The V end lost 5 bases, the J end lost 0 bases, and 6 bases lay between the germline ends. The CDR3 contains 13 residues. Germline V lookup: CDR1 SEHNR, CDR2 FQNEAQ (reference sequence). CDR3 protein: CASSLGSTDTQYF. The CDR3 bases are TGTGCCAGCAGCCTAGGGAGCACAGATACGCAGTATTTT.

The chain links TRBV14 to TRBJ2-7; D remains unclear. CDR1 SGHDN and CDR2 FVKESK come from the germline V gene. The CDR3 consists of 13 residues. Trimming took 1 base from V and 4 from J, leaving 8 bases between them. CDR3 region: CASSQGASYEQYF. The DNA for the CDR3 is TGTGCCAGCAGCCAAGGGGCCAGTTACGAGCAGTACTTC.

The J gene is TRBJ2-7, the V gene TRBV4-3, with D unresolved. Deletions cut 0 bases from V and 7 bases from J, with 16 bases between. Germline lookup yields CDR1 LGHNA and CDR2 YSLEER. This CDR3 is built from 15 residues. DNA of the CDR3: TGCGCCAGCAGCCAAGACCGCTTAGGTGGCCAGGAGCAGTACTTC. Residues: CASSQDRLGGQEQYF.